The 23 T cell receptor beta chains presented below share a single source sample, sequenced in a study of regulatory T cells in long-lasting Graves disease. Building the TCR beta libraries relied on iRepertoire HTBI primers, and CDR3 regions underwent Arm-PCR. From the multiplex PCR reads, TCRdb called clonotypes with MiXCR, one entry per CDR3 protein. The top ten hold around 11% of the sample, which has 350,000 to 500,000 distinct CDR3 sequences, roughly 15% seen once. Time point reported: newly diagnosed GD, antithyroid drugs for less than 3 months. PBMC-derived RNA was used for the TCR library. The same specimen was also included in a second study, on T cells in Graves' hyperthyroidism and ophthalmopathy.

The starting material was peripheral blood mononuclear cells (PBMCs), obtained at new diagnosis, from a patient treated with antithyroid drugs. The receptors originated from a woman in her 30s with Graves disease.

In its sample, this clonotype was seen a few times. This sequence joins TRBV5-1 and TRBJ1-1, with D possibly matching TRBD1 (5 bases). The ends were cut back, 4 bases at V and 3 bases at J, with 19 bases in the middle. Germline CDR1 and CDR2: SGHRS and YFSETQ. The CDR3 contains 16 residues. The CDR3 DNA follows: TGCGCCAGCAGCCCTGGAGGCTCAGGGCTGGACACTGAAGCTTTCTTT. It specifies CASSPGGSGLDTEAFF.

This clonotype was observed many times. The chain uses TRBV28 and TRBJ2-1; TRBD1 matches 9 bases. The V segment lost 6 bases and the J segment 8 bases; nucleotides outside the gene matches: 11. CDR3 length equals 15 residues. Germline loops: CDR1 MDHEN, CDR2 SYDVKM. This CDR3 is CASSRNRGRLYEQFF. The DNA of the CDR3 is TGTGCCAGCAGCCGAAACAGGGGGCGGTTGTATGAGCAGTTCTTC.

V gene TRBV28 combines with J gene TRBJ2-2, with D uncertain. Per the germline V gene, CDR1 is MDHEN and CDR2 is SYDVKM. With 10 bases removed from V and 0 bases from J, the gap between germline ends came to 12 bases. This CDR3 region has 14 residues. The CDR3 loop reads CATPADSNTGELFF. CDR3 DNA: TGTGCCACCCCTGCGGATTCGAACACCGGGGAGCTGTTTTTT.

This clonotype has more than one count but fewer than ten. The V and J genes are TRBV20-1 and TRBJ1-3; D is possibly TRBD1 (6 bases). The germline CDR1 and CDR2 sequences are DFQATT and SNEGSKA (reference sequence). Trimming took 0 bases from V and 0 from J, leaving 21 bases between them. CDR3 length equals 19 residues. CDR3 DNA sequence: TGCAGTGCTAGAGATCAGGGACACCTTACAAAATTCTCTGGAAACACCATATATTTT. Its protein is CSARDQGHLTKFSGNTIYF.

This clonotype was detected many times. The gene calls are TRBV20-1 and TRBJ2-7, with TRBD2 matching 12 bases. Germline V gene lookup returns CDR1 DFQATT and CDR2 SNEGSKA (reference sequence). The CDR3 totals 17 residues. V dropped 6 bases and J dropped 4; count of bases not matched to a gene: 16. The CDR3 region has the DNA TGCAGTGCCCAATTCTTTCGGACTAGCGGGAAAGATTACGAGCAGTACTTC. Amino acids: CSAQFFRTSGKDYEQYF.

Only a few counts were recorded for this clonotype. The chain employs TRBV5-1 and TRBJ2-1; D unresolved. CDR1 and CDR2 (germline): SGHRS, YFSETQ. Trimming cost V 1 base and J 0 bases, with 17 bases left between them. The CDR3 sequence is 18 residues long. CDR3 loop: CASSLSRATPSSYNEQFF. CDR3 coding DNA: TGCGCCAGCAGCTTGAGTCGGGCAACTCCGAGCTCCTACAATGAGCAGTTCTTC.

This clonotype was found many times. J is TRBJ2-5 and V is TRBV3-1; 13 bases align to TRBD2. V was pared by 3 bases and J by 4 bases, with 5 bases of the junction left unmatched. In germline, CDR1 is LGHDT, CDR2 YNNKEL (reference sequence). The CDR3 runs to 16 residues. CDR3 nucleotides: TGTGCCAGCAGCCACCGGACTAGCGGGAGAGCAGAGACCCAGTACTTC. Protein sequence: CASSHRTSGRAETQYF.

This clonotype was observed at least ten times. The gene calls are TRBV30 and TRBJ1-6; D remains ambiguous. CDR3 size: 14 residues. V dropped 4 bases and J dropped 8 bases, with 15 bases sitting between them. From germline, CDR1 is GTSNPN and CDR2 SVGIG (reference sequence). The CDR3 DNA follows: TGTGCCTGGAACGGACCGTCCGTCGATTCACCCCTCCACTTT. This encodes CAWNGPSVDSPLHF.

The table lists this clonotype with a few counts. This sequence joins TRBV6-1 and TRBJ1-1; TRBD1 aligns across 11 bases. Germline V lookup: CDR1 MNHNS, CDR2 SASEGT. Losses at the gene ends were 6 bases for V and 6 bases for J; bases not matched to a gene: 6. The CDR3 loop spans 14 amino acids. The CDR3 protein is CASRKDRGRSEAFF. The CDR3, as DNA: TGTGCCAGCAGAAAGGACAGGGGGCGATCTGAAGCTTTCTTT.

This clonotype has at least ten counts. The genes are TRBV5-6 and TRBJ2-3; 10 bases align to TRBD2. V trimming: 5 bases; J trimming: 4 bases; junction bases outside the gene matches: 7. From germline, CDR1 is SGHDT and CDR2 YYEEEE. The CDR3 consists of 15 residues. Written as DNA, the CDR3 is TGTGCCAGCAGTTCCGGGACTAGCGCGCCAGATACGCAGTATTTT. Its protein is CASSSGTSAPDTQYF.

The J gene is TRBJ2-1, the V gene TRBV7-2, with TRBD2 identical over 10 bases. In germline, CDR1 is SGHTA, CDR2 FQGNSA. The J segment lost 9 bases and the V segment lost 1 base, leaving 9 bases of the junction unmatched. The CDR3 covers 16 residues. The CDR3 nucleotides read TGTGCCAGCAGCTTAGTTCCTAGCGGGAGAATCGGTGAGCAGTTCTTC. It specifies CASSLVPSGRIGEQFF.

This clonotype was detected many times. The J gene is TRBJ2-3, the V gene TRBV28; TRBD1 matches 9 bases. The CDR3 spans 16 residues. Germline V gives CDR1 MDHEN, CDR2 SYDVKM. J lost 3 bases, V lost 5 bases, and 9 bases had no gene match. The CDR3, as DNA: TGTGCCAGCAGTAGGCCGGGGACAGGGACAACAGATACGCAGTATTTT. Residues: CASSRPGTGTTDTQYF.

This clonotype showed up many times. V is TRBV5-6 and J is TRBJ1-2; a weak D match, TRBD1 (6 bases). The germline V gene encodes CDR1 SGHDT and CDR2 YYEEEE. CDR3 length: 14 residues. Between the trimmed V and J ends, which lost 4 bases and 3 bases, there was a span of 13 bases. CDR3 nucleotide sequence: TGTGCCAGCAGCCTAGGGGGGGCTTACTATGGCTACACCTTC. Translating it yields CASSLGGAYYGYTF.

This clonotype has at least ten counts. The CDR3 loop is CASSYGRDYNEQFF. The CDR3 region has the DNA TGTGCCAGCAGTTACGGCAGGGACTACAATGAGCAGTTCTTC. The V call is TRBV6-2 or TRBV6-3, the J call TRBJ2-1; tentative D call: TRBD1 (5 bases). The length of the CDR3 is 14 residues. The V gene lost 2 bases and the J gene lost 3 bases, with 8 bases spanning the gap. Germline assignment: CDR1 MNHEY and CDR2 SVGEGT.

Details on this clonotype: With a much larger clone just one base away, this may be a read error. The rearrangement joins TRBV12-3 or TRBV12-4 to TRBJ2-3; D unclear. This CDR3 spans 14 amino acids. The CDR3 coding sequence is TGTGCCAGCAGTTTAAGCGTCCGCACAGATACGCGGTATTTT. Residues: CASSLSVRTDTRYF.

This chain joins TRBV7-9 and TRBJ1-2; 7 bases map to TRBD1. After removal of 0 bases from V and 8 bases from J, the junction contained 6 bases not matched to a gene. CDR3 length: 14 residues. The germline gives CDR1 SEHNR, CDR2 FQNEAQ (reference sequence). CDR3 DNA: TGTGCCAGCAGCTTAGCGCGGACAGGAGTGGGCTACACCTTC. This codes for CASSLARTGVGYTF. Combining the CDR3 with reference TRBV7-9 and TRBJ1-2 gives the whole variable domain DTGVSQNPRHKITKRGQNVTFRCDPISEHNRLYWYRQTLGQGPEFLTYFQNEAQLEKSRLLSDRFSAERPKGSFSTLEIQRTEQGDSAMYLCASSLARTGVGYTFGSGTRLTVV.

This clonotype occurred many times. The gene calls are TRBV12-3 or TRBV12-4 and TRBJ1-1; no definite D call. V was trimmed by 3 bases and J by 4 bases, leaving 12 bases between them. The CDR3 has 14 residues. This CDR3 reads CASSFIRAGTEAFF. CDR3 nucleotide sequence: TGTGCCAGCAGTTTTATAAGGGCGGGCACTGAAGCTTTCTTT.

This sequence joins TRBV6-4 and TRBJ2-5; 10 nucleotides align to TRBD1. Germline values: CDR1 MRHNA, CDR2 SNTAGT. This CDR3 has 16 residues. The junction had 10 bases not matched to a gene; V was cut back by 7 bases and J by 2 bases. The CDR3, as DNA: TGTGCCAGCACGGACAGGGGACAGGGGAAACAAGAGACCCAGTACTTC. Residues: CASTDRGQGKQETQYF.

Notes on this clonotype: A single base separates this from a much larger clone, so it may be a read error. The rearrangement uses TRBV7-2 and TRBJ2-1; D may be TRBD1 or TRBD2 (5 bases each). Trimming removed 5 bases at V and 6 bases at J, with 20 bases between. Germline loops: CDR1 SGHTA, CDR2 FQGNSA. The CDR3 is 16 amino acids. CDR3 sequence: CASSPFQGVFFNEQFF. In DNA form, the CDR3 reads TGTGCCAGCAGCCCTTTTCAGGGAGTTTTCTTCAATGAGCAGTTCTTC.

This clonotype appeared many times. The chain links TRBV12-3 or TRBV12-4 to TRBJ1-5; no definite D call. This CDR3 is built from 14 residues. V lost 2 bases to trimming and J lost 3 bases, with 8 bases between them. The CDR3 DNA sequence: TGTGCCAGCAGTTTAAGGTCCCCCAATCAGCCCCAGCATTTT. Protein: CASSLRSPNQPQHF.

In its sample, this clonotype was seen many times. The rearrangement links TRBV28 to TRBJ1-2, with D possibly TRBD1 on 6 matching bases. The CDR3 length is 14 residues. V dropped 6 bases and J dropped 0 bases, with 11 bases sitting between them. Per the germline V gene, CDR1 is MDHEN and CDR2 is SYDVKM. CDR3 DNA sequence: TGTGCCAGCAGAATCAGGGGATCTAACTATGGCTACACCTTC. It codes for CASRIRGSNYGYTF.

This clonotype occurred many times. This chain links TRBV28 with TRBJ2-1, with a possible D match to TRBD1 (6 bases). Germline CDR1 and CDR2: MDHEN and SYDVKM. This CDR3 spans 13 amino acids. Trimming removed 2 bases from V and 9 bases from J, with 11 bases in between. CDR3 coding DNA: TGTGCCAGCAGTTTAACAGGGTTGGCTGAGCAGTTCTTC. Translated, it gives CASSLTGLAEQFF.

This clonotype was picked up many times. This chain connects TRBV3-1 to TRBJ2-1; the match to TRBD2 covers 9 bases. After removal of 6 bases from V and 6 bases from J, the junction contained 12 bases not matched to a gene. The V gene's germline CDR1 is LGHDT and CDR2 YNNKEL (reference sequence). This CDR3 spans 16 amino acids. The CDR3 nucleotides are TGTGCCAGCAGTAATATATTAGCGGGAGCGGGCAATGAGCAGTTCTTC. Protein sequence: CASSNILAGAGNEQFF.